One and the same sample provided the 4 T cell receptor beta chains below, sequenced in a study of Tregs in tolerant kidney transplant recipients. TCRdb keeps only in-frame clones here, not all; method: immunoSEQ multiplex PCR. The sample lists some 8,700 clones, roughly half seen once, with 5.4% in the top ten. These receptors lack a known antigen. Material for sequencing was CD4+ T cells from blood cultured with allogeneic cells. All receptors come from a human donor in good health.

The rearrangement links TRBV2 to TRBJ2-7; no firm D call. Germline V lookup: CDR1 SNHLY, CDR2 FYNNEI. V lost 4 bases and J 2 bases, leaving 6 bases between the germline ends. The CDR3 runs to 12 residues. Written as DNA, the CDR3 is TGTGCCAGCAGTGTCCGAACCTACGAGCAGTACTTC. It translates to CASSVRTYEQYF.

A word on this clone: A far larger clone is one base from this, pointing to a likely read error. This chain links TRBV5-6 with TRBJ1-1; TRBD1 agrees at 8 bases. Unmatched junction bases numbered 3, after V lost 4 bases and J lost 1 base. The CDR3 is 14 residues long. Germline CDR1 reads SGHDT; CDR2 reads YYEEEE. The CDR3 region has the DNA TGTGCCAGCAGCGCTACAGGGGGGAACACTGAAGCTTTCTTT. Its protein product is CASSATGGNTEAFF.

The CDR3 DNA is TGTGCCACCAGCATGGGTTACTCGTCCTCTGGCTACACCTTC. This sequence encodes CATSMGYSSSGYTF. This chain uses TRBV15 with TRBJ1-2; D is unclear. Looked up from germline, CDR1 is LNHNV and CDR2 is YYDKDF (reference sequence). The V gene lost 4 bases and the J gene lost 7 bases, with 16 bases spanning the gap. This CDR3 comprises 14 residues.

This clone was observed a few times. V and J are TRBV7-2 and TRBJ1-2; 7 bases line up with TRBD1. Germline-derived CDR1 and CDR2 are SGHTA and FQGNSA. V was pared by 5 bases and J by 2 bases, with 14 bases of the junction left unmatched. The CDR3 runs to 17 residues. The DNA for the CDR3 is TGTGCCAGCAGCGCTTGGAGAGGGGCCAGGGGGAACTATGGCTACACCTTC. It yields the protein CASSAWRGARGNYGYTF.